This passage covers 13 T cell receptor beta chains from one sample sequenced in a study of cytomegalovirus exposure and HLA in healthy donors. Researchers ran the PCR with 60 Vbeta and 13 Jbeta primers. Here immunoSEQ multiplex PCR was the method, and the copy in TCRdb shows in-frame clones only, minus some. The table has under 75,000 clones, 60% to 80% seen once. The sequenced sample consisted of PBMCs. Source of these receptors: a middle-aged man in good health and CMV-seropositive.

V is TRBV2 and J is TRBJ1-6; TRBD1 matches at 8 bases. The germline gives CDR1 SNHLY, CDR2 FYNNEI. This CDR3 comprises 14 residues. V lost 6 bases, J lost 9 bases, and 7 bases stayed unmatched. The CDR3 loop is CASRTGQGISPLHF. The CDR3 bases are TGTGCCAGCAGGACCGGACAGGGTATTTCACCCCTCCACTTT. The whole variable domain, remainder taken from reference TRBV2 and TRBJ1-6, is EPEVTQTPSHQVTQMGQEVILRCVPISNHLYFYWYRQILGQKVEFLVSFYNNEISEKSEIFDDQFSVERPDGSNFTLKIRSTKLEDSAMYFCASRTGQGISPLHFGNGTRLTVT.

This sequence joins TRBV10-3 and TRBJ2-7; 10 bases map to TRBD1. J lost 3 bases, V lost 10 bases, and 21 bases had no gene match. The germline gives CDR1 ENHRY, CDR2 SYGVKD. The CDR3 is 18 residues long. CDR3 residues: CATTPRQGASQTGYEQYF. For the CDR3, the DNA is TGTGCCACCACTCCCCGACAGGGGGCGTCCCAAACTGGCTACGAGCAGTACTTC.

This clone showed up just a few times. The V gene is TRBV5-1, the J gene TRBJ1-6; D possibly corresponds to TRBD1 (5 bases). The V end lost 1 base, the J end lost 7 bases, and 18 bases lay between the germline ends. The CDR3 contains 17 residues. CDR1 SGHRS and CDR2 YFSETQ come from the germline V gene. CDR3 DNA: TGCGCCAGCAGCTTGACGGCCGGAGCAGGGAGGAATTCACCCCTCCACTTT. This codes for CASSLTAGAGRNSPLHF.

This clone was counted only a few times. The rearrangement uses TRBV19 and TRBJ2-1, with 7 bases matching TRBD1. Germline assignment: CDR1 LNHDA and CDR2 SQIVND (reference sequence). V lost 4 bases and J lost 8; bases outside the gene matches: 8. CDR3 length: 14 residues. The CDR3 sequence: CASSTGQIIHEQFF. The CDR3 DNA sequence: TGTGCCAGTAGTACGGGACAGATAATCCATGAGCAGTTCTTC. Based on the CDR3 plus reference TRBV19 and TRBJ2-1, the full variable domain is DGGITQSPKYLFRKEGQNVTLSCEQNLNHDAMYWYRQDPGQGLRLIYYSQIVNDFQKGDIAEGYSVSREKKESFPLTVTSAQKNPTAFYLCASSTGQIIHEQFFGPGTRLTVL.

The V call is TRBV2, the J call TRBJ2-5; 7 positions agree with TRBD1. Looked up from germline, CDR1 is SNHLY and CDR2 is FYNNEI. V gave up 5 bases and J gave up 0 bases; unmatched junction bases: 3. CDR3 length equals 14 residues. CDR3 nucleotides: TGTGCCAGCAGTCGGGACAGAAACCAAGAGACCCAGTACTTC. The encoded protein is CASSRDRNQETQYF.

The rearrangement joins TRBV4-3 to TRBJ1-3; D unresolved. This CDR3 is built from 15 residues. V lost 0 bases and J 5 bases, leaving 11 bases between the germline ends. Germline loops: CDR1 LGHNA, CDR2 YSLEER. CDR3 coding DNA: TGCGCCAGCAGCCAAGATTCCGGGATCCGAAACACCATATATTTT. Its protein product is CASSQDSGIRNTIYF.

V usage is TRBV4-3 and J usage is TRBJ1-1; D unresolved. Germline V CDR1 and CDR2: LGHNA, YSLEER. Trimming took 0 bases from V and 3 from J, leaving 11 bases between them. CDR3 size: 15 residues. The CDR3 region is CASSQEGGAYTEAFF. CDR3 sequence (DNA): TGCGCCAGCAGCCAAGAAGGCGGTGCGTACACTGAAGCTTTCTTT.

This clone was detected a few times. The rearrangement uses TRBV15 and TRBJ1-1; 7 positions agree with TRBD1. Germline loops: CDR1 LNHNV, CDR2 YYDKDF (reference sequence). V shed 4 bases, J shed 6 bases, and the junction held 11 bases outside the gene matches. The CDR3 totals 15 residues. The DNA of the CDR3 is TGTGCCACCAGCACTCCCTCAGGGGGAGGTCCTGAAGCTTTCTTT. Translating it yields CATSTPSGGGPEAFF.

The chain recombines TRBV30 with TRBJ1-2; D may be TRBD1 (6 bases). The CDR3 length is 12 residues. Trimming pared 1 base from V and 8 bases from J, leaving 11 bases between. The germline V gene encodes CDR1 GTSNPN and CDR2 SVGIG (reference sequence). The CDR3: CAWSADRHGYTF. CDR3 DNA sequence: TGTGCCTGGAGTGCTGACAGGCACGGCTACACCTTC.

The rearrangement uses TRBV21-1 and TRBJ1-2; TRBD1 is taken as the D call from the table, unchecked against the DNA. TRBV21-1 is deemed a pseudogene. The CDR3 runs 13 residues. The CDR3 here is CARPVQGDYGYTF. The CDR3 bases are TGTGCCCGACCAGTACAGGGCGACTATGGCTACACCTTC.

The gene calls are TRBV16 and TRBJ1-1, with no clear D. The CDR3 runs to 17 residues. Germline CDR1 and CDR2: KGHSY and FQNENV. The V end lost 4 bases, the J end lost 0 bases, and 18 bases lay between the germline ends. The CDR3 region has the DNA TGTGCCAGCAGCCGCCTCGGCAGGTCGCCTTTGAACACTGAAGCTTTCTTT. It codes for CASSRLGRSPLNTEAFF.

In this sample, this clone turned up a few times. V and J are TRBV30 and TRBJ2-2, with 7 bases identical to TRBD1. The germline V gene encodes CDR1 GTSNPN and CDR2 SVGIG (reference sequence). The CDR3 sequence is 16 residues long. V lost 3 bases and J lost 4; bases outside the gene matches: 11. CDR3 sequence reads: CAWSSSGGWVTGELFF. In nucleotides, the CDR3 is TGTGCCTGGAGCAGCTCAGGGGGTTGGGTCACCGGGGAGCTGTTTTTT.

This sequence joins TRBV19 and TRBJ2-5, with 10 bases identical to TRBD1. Germline values: CDR1 LNHDA, CDR2 SQIVND (reference sequence). CDR3 length: 15 residues. The ends lost 3 bases at V and 5 bases at J; junction bases unmatched: 6. DNA for the CDR3: TGTGCCAGTAGTATGAGACAGGGGGCTCAGGAGACCCAGTACTTC. Translation gives CASSMRQGAQETQYF.